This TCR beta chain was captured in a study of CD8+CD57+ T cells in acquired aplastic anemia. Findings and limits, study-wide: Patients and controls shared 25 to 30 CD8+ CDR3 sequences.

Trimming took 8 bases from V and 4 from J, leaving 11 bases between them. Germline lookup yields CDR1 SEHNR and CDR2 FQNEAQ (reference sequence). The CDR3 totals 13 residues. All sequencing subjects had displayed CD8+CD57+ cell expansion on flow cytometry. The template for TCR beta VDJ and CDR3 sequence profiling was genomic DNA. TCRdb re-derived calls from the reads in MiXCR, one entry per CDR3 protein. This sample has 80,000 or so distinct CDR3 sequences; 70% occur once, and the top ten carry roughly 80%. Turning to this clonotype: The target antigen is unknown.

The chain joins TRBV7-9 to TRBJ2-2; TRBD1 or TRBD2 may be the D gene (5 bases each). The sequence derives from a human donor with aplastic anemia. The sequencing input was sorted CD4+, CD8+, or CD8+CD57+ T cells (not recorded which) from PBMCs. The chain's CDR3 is CASSGTVTGELFF. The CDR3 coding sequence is TGTGCCAGCTCCGGGACCGTCACCGGGGAGCTGTTTTTT.